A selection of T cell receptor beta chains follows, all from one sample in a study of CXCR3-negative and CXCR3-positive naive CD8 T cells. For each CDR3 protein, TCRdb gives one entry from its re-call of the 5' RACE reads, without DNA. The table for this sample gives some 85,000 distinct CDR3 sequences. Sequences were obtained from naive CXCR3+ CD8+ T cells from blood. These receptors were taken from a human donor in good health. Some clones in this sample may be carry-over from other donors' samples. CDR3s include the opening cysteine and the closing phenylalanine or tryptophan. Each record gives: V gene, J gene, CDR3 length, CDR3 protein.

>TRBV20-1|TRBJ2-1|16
CSAIQISSGGNNEQFF
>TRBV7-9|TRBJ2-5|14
CASSFTGDQETQYF
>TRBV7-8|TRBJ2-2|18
CASSLALRGALVTGELFF
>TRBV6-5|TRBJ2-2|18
CASSYSIVRQGAAGELFF
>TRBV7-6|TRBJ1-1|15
CASSSSQGGRTEAFF
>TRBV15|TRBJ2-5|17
CATSRDRGGPRGETQYF
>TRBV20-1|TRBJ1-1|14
CSAREGGGGTEAFF
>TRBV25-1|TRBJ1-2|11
CASSESNGYTF
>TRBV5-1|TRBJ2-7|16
CASSLEGRGAAREQYF
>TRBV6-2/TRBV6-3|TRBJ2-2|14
CASSRDIATGELFF
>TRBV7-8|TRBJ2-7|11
CASSQYYEQYF
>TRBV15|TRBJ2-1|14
CATSRDQGNNEQFF
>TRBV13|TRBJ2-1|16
CASSRLPGLASNEQFF
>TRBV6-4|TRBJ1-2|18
CASSDGQLGLDPRFGYTF
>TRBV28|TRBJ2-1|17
CASSLNILAGGIDEQFF
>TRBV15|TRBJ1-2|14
CATGSRGWGYGYTF
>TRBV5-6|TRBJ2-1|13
CASRLAGVDEQFF
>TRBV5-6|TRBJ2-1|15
CASFGPNPPNNEQFF
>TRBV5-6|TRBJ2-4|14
CASSFRPAQNIQYF
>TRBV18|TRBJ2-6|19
CASSPLTMGHNSGANVLTF
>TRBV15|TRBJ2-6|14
CATSGGLGANVLTF
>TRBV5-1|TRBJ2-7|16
CASSLAVDSDSYEQYF
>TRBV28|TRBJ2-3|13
CASSLRATDTQYF
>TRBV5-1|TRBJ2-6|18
CASSLVGQDSSGANVLTF
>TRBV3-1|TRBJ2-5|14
CASSGGVLQETQYF
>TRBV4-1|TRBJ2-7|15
CACSQDNSILLKQYF
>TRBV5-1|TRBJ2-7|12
CASSPSDDEQYF
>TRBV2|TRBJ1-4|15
CASSRGQGANEKLFF
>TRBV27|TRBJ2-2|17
CASSLVTRGRRVGELFF
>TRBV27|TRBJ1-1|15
CASSLNWAGGTEAFF
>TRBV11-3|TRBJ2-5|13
CASSPPIGETQYF